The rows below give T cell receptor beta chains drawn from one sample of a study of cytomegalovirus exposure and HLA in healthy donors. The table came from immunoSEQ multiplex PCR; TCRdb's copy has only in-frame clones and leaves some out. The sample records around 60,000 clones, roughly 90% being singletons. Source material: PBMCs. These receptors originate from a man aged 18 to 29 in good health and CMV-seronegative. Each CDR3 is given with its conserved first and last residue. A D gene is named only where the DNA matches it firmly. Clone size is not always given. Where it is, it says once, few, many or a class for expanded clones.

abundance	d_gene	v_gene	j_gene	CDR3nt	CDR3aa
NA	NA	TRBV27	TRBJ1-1	TGTGCCAGCAGTTCAGGGATGAACACTGAAGCTTTCTTT	CASSSGMNTEAFF
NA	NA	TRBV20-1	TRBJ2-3	TGCAGTGCTAGGCGGGACGCTTCGCAGTATTTT	CSARRDASQYF
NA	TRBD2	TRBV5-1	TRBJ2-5	TGCGCCAGCAGCTTGGCCCTAGCGGGAGGGCCCCAAGAGACCCAGTACTTC	CASSLALAGGPQETQYF
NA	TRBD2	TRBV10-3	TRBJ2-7	TGTGCCATCACAGGCATAGCGGGAGGCGAGCAGTACTTC	CAITGIAGGEQYF
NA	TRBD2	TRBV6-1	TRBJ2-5	TGTGCCAGCAGTTTCCGGACTAGCGGGAGCACCCAGTACTTC	CASSFRTSGSTQYF
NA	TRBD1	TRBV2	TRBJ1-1	TGTGCCAGCAGTGAATCCGGACAGGGGGCGAGAGCTTTCTTT	CASSESGQGARAFF
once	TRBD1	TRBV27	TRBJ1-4	TGTGCCAGCAGCTACCGGGACAGGTTAATGAGGACAAATGAAAAACTGTTTTTT	CASSYRDRLMRTNEKLFF
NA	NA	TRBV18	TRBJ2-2	TGTGCCAGCTCACCAGGGGCCACCGGGGAGCTGTTTTTT	CASSPGATGELFF
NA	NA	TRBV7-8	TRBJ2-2	TGTGCCAGCAGCTTGGTACTTCGAACCGGGGAGCTGTTTTTT	CASSLVLRTGELFF
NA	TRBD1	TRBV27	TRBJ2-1	TGTGCCAGCAGTTTGCACAGGGGAGCCTACAATGAGCAGTTCTTC	CASSLHRGAYNEQFF
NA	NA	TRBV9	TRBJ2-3	TGTGCCAGCTCTGCGGGGTCTCCTAGCACAGATACGCAGTATTTT	CASSAGSPSTDTQYF
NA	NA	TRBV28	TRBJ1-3	TGTGCCAGCAGTTTGGCGATGGGCAACACCATATATTTT	CASSLAMGNTIYF
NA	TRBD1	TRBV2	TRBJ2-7	TGTGCCAGCAGTTCCGGGACAGGTGACTACGAGCAGTACTTC	CASSSGTGDYEQYF
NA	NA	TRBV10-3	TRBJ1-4	TGTGCCATCAGTGCAGGTTCATCAGAAAATGAAAAACTGTTTTTT	CAISAGSSENEKLFF
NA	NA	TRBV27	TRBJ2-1	TGTGCCAGCAGCCAACCCCGAGGCTACTACAATGAGCAGTTCTTC	CASSQPRGYYNEQFF
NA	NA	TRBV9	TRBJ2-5	TGTGCCAGCAGCGTAGAGGCGGGTGCGGAGACCCAGTACTTC	CASSVEAGAETQYF
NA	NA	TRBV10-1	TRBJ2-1	TGCGCCAGCAGTGAAGACCAGCGCCTGTACAATGAGCAGTTCTTC	CASSEDQRLYNEQFF
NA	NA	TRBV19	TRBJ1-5	TGTGCCAGTGGTAGGGGAGGCGGACAGCCCCAGCATTTT	CASGRGGGQPQHF
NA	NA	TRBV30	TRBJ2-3	TGTGCCTGGAGTGGGGGACCCCTAGCGCTACCCACAGATACGCAGTATTTT	CAWSGGPLALPTDTQYF
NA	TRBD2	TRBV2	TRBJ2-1	TGTGCCAGCAGTGTATTTACTAGCGGGGGTACTTACAATGAGCAGTTCTTC	CASSVFTSGGTYNEQFF
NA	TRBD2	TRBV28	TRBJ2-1	TGTGCCAGCAGTCGACTCGGGACTAGCGGATACAATGAGCAGTTCTTC	CASSRLGTSGYNEQFF
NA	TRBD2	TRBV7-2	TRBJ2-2	TGTGCCAGCAGCTCTAGCGGGGTGAACACCGGGGAGCTGTTTTTT	CASSSSGVNTGELFF
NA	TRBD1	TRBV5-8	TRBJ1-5	TGTGCCAGCAGCTTACGACAGGGTCAGCCCCAGCATTTT	CASSLRQGQPQHF
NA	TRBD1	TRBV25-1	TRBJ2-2	TGTGCCAGCAGCGACCCGGGACAGACTAACACCGGGGAGCTGTTTTTT	CASSDPGQTNTGELFF
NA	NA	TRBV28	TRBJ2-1	TGTGCCAGCAGTTTCGGAACTAACTACAATGAGCAGTTCTTC	CASSFGTNYNEQFF
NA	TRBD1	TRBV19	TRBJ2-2	TGTGCCAGTAGTATAGTAACAGGGGGCACCGGGGAGCTGTTTTTT	CASSIVTGGTGELFF
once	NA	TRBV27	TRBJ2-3	TGTGCCAGCAGTCCAAGGGGCAGGGCAGGAGATACGCAGTATTTT	CASSPRGRAGDTQYF
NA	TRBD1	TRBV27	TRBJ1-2	TGTGCCAGCAGTGGACCGGGACAGGGAGACTATGGCTACACCTTC	CASSGPGQGDYGYTF
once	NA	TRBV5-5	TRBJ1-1	TGTGCCAGCAGTGGACAATTCACTGAAGCTTTCTTT	CASSGQFTEAFF
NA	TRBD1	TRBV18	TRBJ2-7	TGTGCCAGCTCACCTGGGACAGGGGGTTCCTACGAGCAGTACTTC	CASSPGTGGSYEQYF
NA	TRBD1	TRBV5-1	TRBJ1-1	TGCGCCAGCAGCTTGGTGGCAGGGGGAGCCACTGAAGCTTTCTTT	CASSLVAGGATEAFF
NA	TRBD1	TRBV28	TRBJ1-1	TGTGCCAGCAGTTTGCCCCGGGGACAGGGGTTGGGCACTGAAGCTTTCTTT	CASSLPRGQGLGTEAFF
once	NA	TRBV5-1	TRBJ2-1	TGCGCCAGCAGCTTGGTTCTAGCGACCAATGAGCAGTTCTTC	CASSLVLATNEQFF
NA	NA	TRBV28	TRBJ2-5	TGTGCCAGCAGCCCACCGGGGATACAAGAGACCCAGTACTTC	CASSPPGIQETQYF
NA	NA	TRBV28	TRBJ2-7	TGTGCCAGCAGTTCCCGATACTCCGGCGAGCAGTACTTC	CASSSRYSGEQYF
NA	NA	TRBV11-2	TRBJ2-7	TGTGCCAGCAGCTCTCCGGATGGGGCCACACCCTACGAGCAGTACTTC	CASSSPDGATPYEQYF
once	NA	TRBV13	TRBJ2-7	TGTGCCAGCAGCCTAGCCGAGACCTACGAGCAGTACTTC	CASSLAETYEQYF
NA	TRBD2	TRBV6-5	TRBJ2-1	TGTGCCAGCACCGCAGCGGGAAACAATGAGCAGTTCTTC	CASTAAGNNEQFF
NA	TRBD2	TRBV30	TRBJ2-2	TGTGCCCGAGCCGGGACTAGCGGGACTCCCAACACCGGGGAGCTGTTTTTT	CARAGTSGTPNTGELFF
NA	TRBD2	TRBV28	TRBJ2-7	TGTGCCAGCAGTTCGACAGCGGGAGGTCTCGAGCAGTACTTC	CASSSTAGGLEQYF
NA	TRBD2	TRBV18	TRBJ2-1	TGTGCCAGCTCCCTTCGGACTAGCGGGAATGAGCAGTTCTTC	CASSLRTSGNEQFF
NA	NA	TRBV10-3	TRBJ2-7	TGTGCCATCAGTGCATCCTCAGACGGAGCCTACGAGCAGTACTTC	CAISASSDGAYEQYF
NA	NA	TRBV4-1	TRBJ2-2	TGCGCCAGCAGCCAACGGGTCCTAGCACGCGCCCCCGGGGAGCTGTTTTTT	CASSQRVLARAPGELFF
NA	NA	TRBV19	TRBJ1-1	TGTGCCAGTAGTATAATGAACTTAGCCAACACTGAAGCTTTCTTT	CASSIMNLANTEAFF
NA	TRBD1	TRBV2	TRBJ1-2	TGTGCCAGCAGTGGCGTTGACAGGGGGCGCGGTGGCTACACCTTC	CASSGVDRGRGGYTF